Below, 13 T cell receptor beta chains from the same sample are listed, as sequenced in a study of cytomegalovirus exposure and HLA in healthy donors. The PCR ran on 60 Vbeta and 13 Jbeta primers. Generated by immunoSEQ multiplex PCR, the TCRdb table keeps only in-frame clones and is missing some. The repertoire consists of roughly 130,000 clones, with roughly four fifths occurring once and the leading ten covering over 1%. Sample: PBMCs. The receptors shown here come from a woman aged 40 to 49 in good health and CMV-seronegative.

This chain joins TRBV11-2 and TRBJ2-4; TRBD2 might be the D (5 bases). CDR1 and CDR2 (germline): SGHAT, FQNNGV. Trimming took 2 bases from V and 2 from J, leaving 16 bases between them. This CDR3 comprises 17 residues. Here the CDR3 reads CASSLREQRLTKNIQYF. As DNA, the CDR3 is TGTGCCAGCAGCTTAAGAGAGCAGAGACTAACCAAAAACATTCAGTACTTC.

This clone was seen once. The V gene is TRBV18, the J gene TRBJ1-1; maybe TRBD1 (6 bases). Trimming pared 2 bases from V and 4 bases from J, leaving 17 bases between. From germline, CDR1 is KGHSH and CDR2 LQKENI. The CDR3 totals 16 residues. The CDR3 coding sequence is TGTGCCAGCTCACCAGGGACAACAATTGTCGGCACTGAAGCTTTCTTT. This gives the protein CASSPGTTIVGTEAFF.

This clone was observed a handful of times. The genes are TRBV6-5 and TRBJ2-7; 8 bases match TRBD1. Trimming cost V 5 bases and J 2 bases; bases outside gene matches: 8. Germline CDR1 and CDR2: MNHEY and SVGAGI. The CDR3 loop spans 15 amino acids. The DNA of the CDR3 is TGTGCCAGCAGTCAGGGACAGGTTTGGACCTACGAGCAGTACTTC. Protein: CASSQGQVWTYEQYF.

There are a few counts of this clone. This sequence joins TRBV6-1 and TRBJ2-7, with 8 bases lining up with TRBD1. The germline CDR1 and CDR2 sequences are MNHNS and SASEGT. CDR3 size: 14 residues. Trimming removed 9 bases from V and 1 base from J; junction bases left unmatched: 8. The CDR3 DNA reads TGTGCCAGTTCCGACAGGGGAATGTCCTACGAGCAGTACTTC. It specifies CASSDRGMSYEQYF.

This chain joins TRBV28 and TRBJ1-2, with TRBD1 identical over 8 bases. Germline lookup yields CDR1 MDHEN and CDR2 SYDVKM. The CDR3 contains 15 residues. Trimming cost V 6 bases and J 6 bases; bases outside gene matches: 12. CDR3 DNA: TGTGCCAGCAGGAAGGACCTCACAGGGGGGGATGGCTACACCTTC. It yields the protein CASRKDLTGGDGYTF.

This rearrangement joins TRBV6-1 to TRBJ1-3; D might be TRBD1 (6 bases). This CDR3 is built from 17 residues. Trimming shortened V by 4 bases and J by 0 bases, and 16 bases separated the two germline ends. The germline CDR1 and CDR2 sequences are MNHNS and SASEGT. The CDR3 region is CASSAWGHASSGNTIYF. CDR3 DNA: TGTGCCAGCAGTGCTTGGGGACATGCGAGCTCTGGAAACACCATATATTTT.

This CDR3 is CASSLAGGRGPETQYF. The DNA of the CDR3 is TGTGCCAGCAGCTTAGCCGGGGGGCGAGGGCCAGAGACCCAGTACTTC. V gene TRBV7-2 combines with J gene TRBJ2-5; the D gene is possibly TRBD2 (7 bases). Germline values: CDR1 SGHTA, CDR2 FQGNSA. The CDR3 consists of 16 residues. The ends were cut back, 0 bases at V and 4 bases at J, with 15 bases in the middle.

This chain joins TRBV6-1 and TRBJ1-3; TRBD1 matches 11 bases. From germline, CDR1 is MNHNS and CDR2 SASEGT. This CDR3 is built from 17 residues. V trimming: 3 bases; J trimming: 4 bases; junction bases outside the gene matches: 8. CDR3 coding DNA: TGTGCCAGCAGTGACCCGGGACAGGGGGTGTGGGGAAACACCATATATTTT. Translating it yields CASSDPGQGVWGNTIYF.

This chain connects TRBV20-1 to TRBJ2-7; D possibly corresponds to TRBD2 (5 bases). CDR1 DFQATT and CDR2 SNEGSKA come from the germline V gene (reference sequence). The CDR3 consists of 11 residues. The V end lost 6 bases, the J end lost 6 bases, and 12 bases lay between the germline ends. For the CDR3, the DNA is TGCAGTGCCGCTCGGGGTGGCGAGCAGTACGTC. This gives the protein CSAARGGEQYV.

V and J are TRBV7-9 and TRBJ1-1; the D is unclear. CDR3 length: 15 residues. Germline assignment: CDR1 SEHNR and CDR2 FQNEAQ (reference sequence). V shed 2 bases and J shed 1 base, with 11 bases lying between them. The CDR3 sequence is CASSLSPVENTEAFF. The DNA for the CDR3 is TGTGCCAGCAGCTTATCGCCCGTAGAGAACACTGAAGCTTTCTTT. Looking up the rest from reference TRBV7-9 and TRBJ1-1 gives the full variable domain: DTGVSQNPRHKITKRGQNVTFRCDPISEHNRLYWYRQTLGQGPEFLTYFQNEAQLEKSRLLSDRFSAERPKGSFSTLEIQRTEQGDSAMYLCASSLSPVENTEAFFGQGTRLTVV.

The rearrangement joins TRBV27 to TRBJ1-3; D might be TRBD1 (6 bases). The V gene's germline CDR1 is MNHEY and CDR2 SMNVEV (reference sequence). This CDR3 is 15 amino acids long. Between the trimmed V and J ends, which lost 5 bases and 0 bases, there was a span of 11 bases. As DNA, the CDR3 is TGTGCCAGCAGTCCAACAGGGAGCTCTGGAAACACCATATATTTT. Translated, it gives CASSPTGSSGNTIYF.

CDR3 amino acids: CASRTTGQPYGYTF. In DNA form, the CDR3 reads TGTGCCAGCAGAACCACGGGACAGCCCTATGGCTACACCTTC. The chain combines TRBV6-5 with TRBJ1-2, with 7 bases that match TRBD1. The V segment lost 6 bases and the J segment 4 bases; nucleotides outside the gene matches: 8. Germline lookup yields CDR1 MNHEY and CDR2 SVGAGI. CDR3 length: 14 amino acids.

The chain uses TRBV9 and TRBJ1-1; perhaps TRBD1 as D (5 bases). Per the germline V gene, CDR1 is SGDLS and CDR2 is YYNGEE. The CDR3 contains 15 residues. Trimming removed 1 base from V and 3 bases from J, with 13 bases in between. In DNA, the CDR3 is TGTGCCAGCAGCGTAACACAGGTCGCTGACACTGAAGCTTTCTTT. Protein product: CASSVTQVADTEAFF.